This TCR beta chain was sequenced in a study of CD8 T cells in ankylosing spondylitis. Notes on the study in general: Disease-associated clones were reportedly significantly overrepresented in matched ankylosing spondylitis synovial fluid. Reactive arthritis synovial fluid and blood previously showed some of these motif variants. A TCR beta motif made of fewer than ten highly homologous variants seemed typical of ankylosing spondylitis blood.

This clonotype was picked up many times. Its antigen is currently unknown. With molecular barcodes, quantitative 5'-RACE was used to make the TCR beta libraries. TCRdb re-called the 5' RACE reads through MiXCR, storing one row per CDR3 protein. The sample carries roughly 40,000 distinct CDR3 sequences, more than 3% recorded once. CDR3 length: 13 residues. Germline CDR1 is SGDLS and CDR2 is YYNGEE. With 6 bases removed from V and 8 bases from J, the gap between germline ends came to 14 bases. The receptor was isolated from a female donor with ankylosing spondylitis or in good health (not recorded which). The sequenced sample consisted of blood, either unsorted or a sorted T cell fraction (not recorded which). This chain joins TRBV9 and TRBJ1-4; unclear D gene. CDR3 in amino acids: CASTDDRSEKLFF. CDR3 coding DNA: TGTGCCAGCACCGATGATCGGAGCGAAAAACTGTTTTTT.